These T cell receptor beta chains were read from a single sample in a study of cytomegalovirus exposure and HLA in healthy donors. Only in-frame clones appear in the TCRdb table, and some are missing; sequencing was by immunoSEQ multiplex PCR. The clone table shows about 130,000 clones, with the ten largest holding 1.5% to 2%. The specimen was PBMCs. These receptors all stem from a man aged 18-30 years in good health and CMV-seronegative. Both conserved end residues are part of each CDR3. D genes are given only for firm matches.

d_gene | j_gene | v_gene | CDR3aa | CDR3nt
NA | TRBJ2-7 | TRBV27 | CASSLKRLPLEQYF | TGTGCCAGCAGTTTAAAGCGACTACCTCTCGAGCAGTACTTC
NA | TRBJ2-3 | TRBV5-1 | CASSLGLVSDTQYF | TGCGCCAGCAGCTTGGGACTAGTTTCAGATACGCAGTATTTT
TRBD1 | TRBJ1-2 | TRBV11-2 | CASSLEDRSKGYTF | TGTGCCAGCAGCTTAGAGGACAGGAGCAAGGGCTACACCTTC
NA | TRBJ1-1 | TRBV2 | CASSGRADTEAFF | TGTGCCAGCAGTGGGAGGGCGGACACTGAAGCTTTCTTT
NA | TRBJ1-1 | TRBV7-8 | CASSLGPSRNTEAFF | TGTGCCAGCAGCTTGGGCCCTTCCAGGAACACTGAAGCTTTCTTT
TRBD2 | TRBJ2-3 | TRBV19 | CASSTAGTSGFRNTDTQYF | TGTGCCAGTAGTACCGCCGGGACTAGCGGGTTTCGAAACACAGATACGCAGTATTTT
NA | TRBJ1-2 | TRBV10-2 | CASSEYTIGRAYGYTF | TGCGCCAGCAGTGAGTACACGATAGGGAGAGCCTATGGCTACACCTTC
NA | TRBJ1-2 | TRBV28 | CASSKTRGYTF | TGTGCCAGCAGTAAGACACGGGGCTACACCTTC
NA | TRBJ2-6 | TRBV19 | CASSIGTPISGANVLTF | TGTGCCAGTAGTATAGGTACTCCCATCTCTGGGGCCAACGTCCTGACTTTC
NA | TRBJ1-1 | TRBV30 | CAWAPWRENTEAFF | TGTGCCTGGGCCCCCTGGCGGGAGAACACTGAAGCTTTCTTT
NA | TRBJ2-1 | TRBV7-3 | CASSLIGGSSYNEQFF | TGTGCCAGCAGCTTAATTGGGGGGAGCTCCTACAATGAGCAGTTCTTC
TRBD1 | TRBJ2-7 | TRBV9 | CASSLGQTDEQYF | TGTGCCAGCAGCTTGGGACAGACCGACGAGCAGTACTTC
NA | TRBJ2-6 | TRBV29-1 | CSVEASGANVLTF | TGCAGCGTGGAGGCGTCTGGGGCCAACGTCCTGACTTTC
TRBD2 | TRBJ2-2 | TRBV28 | CASSFPSLLSPGLANTGELFF | TGTGCCAGCAGTTTTCCTTCCCTCCTCTCCCCGGGACTAGCGAACACCGGGGAGCTGTTTTTT
TRBD1 | TRBJ1-5 | TRBV19 | CASSIAGTGISNQPQHF | TGTGCCAGTAGTATAGCCGGGACAGGGATTAGCAATCAGCCCCAGCATTTT
NA | TRBJ1-6 | TRBV19 | CASSISRTSPLHF | TGTGCCAGTAGTATATCCAGAACTTCACCCCTCCACTTT
TRBD2 | TRBJ2-7 | TRBV11-2 | CASSLFPTLPGPREGLQYF | TGTGCCAGCAGCTTATTCCCCACACTCCCGGGACCAAGGGAGGGCCTTCAGTACTTC
NA | TRBJ1-1 | TRBV11-1 | CASSLAQFEAFF | TGTGCCAGCAGCTTAGCACAGTTTGAAGCTTTCTTT
TRBD1 | TRBJ2-7 | TRBV7-8 | CASSPTGGQGRYEQYF | TGTGCCAGCAGCCCTACCGGGGGACAGGGAAGGTACGAGCAGTACTTC
NA | TRBJ1-2 | TRBV6-5 | CASSYTHGGSYGYTF | TGTGCCAGCAGTTACACTCACGGGGGATCCTATGGCTACACCTTC
TRBD1 | TRBJ2-7 | TRBV10-3 | CATRSPLDRDEQYF | TGTGCCACCCGGTCCCCTTTGGACAGGGACGAGCAGTACTTC
TRBD2 | TRBJ2-2 | TRBV5-1 | CASSSALAGGRSTGELFF | TGCGCCAGCAGCTCGGCCCTCGCGGGAGGGCGTAGCACCGGGGAGCTGTTTTTT
TRBD1 | TRBJ2-7 | TRBV28 | CASSLWAGTGGLYEQYF | TGTGCCAGCAGTTTATGGGCCGGGACAGGGGGCCTCTACGAGCAGTACTTC
TRBD1 | TRBJ1-5 | TRBV19 | CASLDRVVSNQPQHF | TGTGCCAGTTTGGACAGGGTTGTAAGCAATCAGCCCCAGCATTTT
TRBD1 | TRBJ1-4 | TRBV15 | CATSRGKDRGRQKLFF | TGTGCCACCAGCAGAGGAAAGGACAGGGGGCGACAAAAACTGTTTTTT
NA | TRBJ2-3 | TRBV5-1 | CASSLNSGSTDTQYF | TGCGCCAGCAGCTTGAATAGCGGAAGCACAGATACGCAGTATTTT
NA | TRBJ1-1 | TRBV30 | CAWSKPEAFF | TGTGCCTGGAGTAAGCCCGAAGCTTTCTTT